This section outlines one T cell receptor beta chain sequence together with its context. Its target is not known. Germline loops: CDR1 MNHEY, CDR2 SVGAGI. Trimming cost V 2 bases and J 4 bases; bases outside gene matches: 9. The CDR3 has 16 amino acids. The source of the sample is a study of response to subunit inactivated influenza vaccine. Overall study findings and caveats: The study's authors posited that every seasonal influenza vaccination enlists few new T cells.

TCRdb fed the RT-PCR reads into MiXCR, producing one record per CDR3 protein. Here the sample spans 550,000 to 800,000 distinct CDR3 sequences, approximately 14% being singletons. The starting material was PBMCs from blood, obtained roughly 13 days after vaccination. This clonotype was sampled from a man in his fifties or sixties who received an inactivated influenza vaccine. V usage is TRBV6-5 and J usage is TRBJ2-7, with TRBD2 matching over 9 bases. CDR3 sequence reads: CASSYARGLATYEQYF. In DNA form, the CDR3 reads TGTGCCAGCAGTTACGCTAGAGGACTAGCGACATACGAGCAGTACTTC.